A selection of T cell receptor beta chains follows, all from one sample in a study of shared clonotypes between healthy human individuals. Sequencing used immunoSEQ multiplex PCR; TCRdb keeps in-frame clones, though not all of them. The profile shows more than 400,000 clones, around 80% of them singletons. The sample comprised PBMCs. All receptors come from a middle-aged woman in good health. Some clones in this sample may be carry-over from other donors' samples. Each CDR3 is given with its conserved first and last residue. Fields, in order: clone size, J gene, CDR3 length, D gene, V gene, CDR3 protein, CDR3 DNA. The D gene is left open where the match is weak. Clone size is not always given. Where it is, it says once, few, many or a class for expanded clones.

>.|TRBJ2-2|17|.|TRBV7-9
CASSLVGGRTNTGELFF
TGTGCCAGCAGCTTAGTAGGTGGCAGGACGAACACCGGGGAGCTGTTTTTT
>few|TRBJ1-2|16|.|TRBV9
CASSVDQGSSTYGYTF
TGTGCCAGCAGCGTAGATCAGGGATCCTCTACTTATGGCTACACCTTC
>.|TRBJ2-7|14|.|TRBV5-5
CASSLERGGPEQYF
TGTGCCAGCAGCTTGGAAAGGGGAGGACCCGAGCAGTACTTC
>.|TRBJ1-1|14|.|TRBV11-3
CASSLGAGNTEAFF
TGTGCCAGCAGCTTAGGAGCGGGAAACACTGAAGCTTTCTTT
>.|TRBJ2-5|15|TRBD1|TRBV6-6
CASSGPGQGRETQYF
TGTGCCAGCAGTGGGCCGGGACAGGGGCGAGAGACCCAGTACTTC
>.|TRBJ2-3|15|TRBD2|TRBV10-3
CAISDIAGPTDTQYF
TGTGCCATCAGTGATATAGCGGGACCCACAGATACGCAGTATTTT
>.|TRBJ2-5|13|.|TRBV5-1
CASSLNRAETQYF
TGCGCCAGCAGTCTGAACAGGGCAGAGACCCAGTACTTC
>.|TRBJ2-7|15|TRBD2|TRBV5-4
CASSSGLAGPYEQYF
TGTGCCAGCAGCTCGGGACTAGCGGGACCATACGAGCAGTACTTC
>.|TRBJ2-1|19|TRBD2|TRBV19
CASSMEWGAAGGRANEQFF
TGTGCCAGTAGTATGGAGTGGGGGGCTGCTGGCGGGAGGGCCAATGAGCAGTTCTTC
>.|TRBJ2-6|17|.|TRBV7-2
CASSLPRRARGANVLTF
TGTGCCAGCAGCTTGCCACGACGGGCTCGCGGGGCCAACGTCCTGACTTTC
>.|TRBJ1-2|18|TRBD1|TRBV4-3
CASSHATPDRVPGYGYTF
TGCGCCAGCAGCCACGCCACCCCTGACAGGGTCCCTGGCTATGGCTACACCTTC
>.|TRBJ2-2|16|TRBD2|TRBV5-1
CASSLSGGSDTGELFF
TGCGCCAGCAGCTTGAGTGGCGGGAGCGATACCGGGGAGCTGTTTTTT
>.|TRBJ1-4|15|TRBD1|TRBV6-1
CASSEAQGAYEKLFF
TGTGCCAGCAGTGAAGCACAGGGGGCGTATGAAAAACTGTTTTTT
>.|TRBJ2-3|15|.|TRBV18
CASSPKGSGPDTQYF
TGTGCCAGCTCACCAAAGGGGTCTGGCCCAGATACGCAGTATTTT
>.|TRBJ1-1|14|.|TRBV11-2
CASSPPLGNTEAFF
TGTGCCAGCAGCCCCCCCCTAGGGAACACTGAAGCTTTCTTT
>few|TRBJ2-2|15|TRBD2|TRBV28
CASSLPREGVGELFF
TGTGCCAGCAGTTTACCGCGGGAGGGGGTCGGGGAGCTGTTTTTT
>.|TRBJ2-1|15|TRBD2|TRBV19
CASSISGSLYNEQFF
TGTGCCAGTAGTATTAGCGGGAGCCTCTACAATGAGCAGTTCTTC
>once|TRBJ2-7|12|.|TRBV6-6
CASSPHSYEQYF
TGTGCCAGCAGCCCCCACAGTTACGAGCAGTACTTC
>.|TRBJ1-1|15|TRBD1|TRBV7-9
CASSLDRQGGTEAFF
TGTGCCAGCAGCTTAGACAGACAGGGGGGAACTGAAGCTTTCTTT
>.|TRBJ2-1|14|.|TRBV6-6
CASSYSGSRSEQFF
TGTGCCAGCAGTTACTCAGGATCCAGATCCGAGCAGTTCTTC
>few|TRBJ2-2|15|.|TRBV9
CASSVSDIYPGELFF
TGTGCCAGCAGCGTATCCGACATCTATCCCGGGGAGCTGTTTTTT
>.|TRBJ2-7|15|.|TRBV5-1
CASSQAGEGAYEQYF
TGCGCCAGCAGCCAGGCCGGGGAGGGGGCCTACGAGCAGTACTTC
>.|TRBJ2-7|13|TRBD2|TRBV7-2
CASSPQRGHEQYF
TGTGCCAGCAGCCCACAGCGGGGCCACGAGCAGTACTTC
>once|TRBJ2-3|16|TRBD2|TRBV7-2
CASSPVLAGVADTQYF
TGTGCCAGCAGCCCGGTACTAGCGGGAGTAGCAGATACGCAGTATTTT